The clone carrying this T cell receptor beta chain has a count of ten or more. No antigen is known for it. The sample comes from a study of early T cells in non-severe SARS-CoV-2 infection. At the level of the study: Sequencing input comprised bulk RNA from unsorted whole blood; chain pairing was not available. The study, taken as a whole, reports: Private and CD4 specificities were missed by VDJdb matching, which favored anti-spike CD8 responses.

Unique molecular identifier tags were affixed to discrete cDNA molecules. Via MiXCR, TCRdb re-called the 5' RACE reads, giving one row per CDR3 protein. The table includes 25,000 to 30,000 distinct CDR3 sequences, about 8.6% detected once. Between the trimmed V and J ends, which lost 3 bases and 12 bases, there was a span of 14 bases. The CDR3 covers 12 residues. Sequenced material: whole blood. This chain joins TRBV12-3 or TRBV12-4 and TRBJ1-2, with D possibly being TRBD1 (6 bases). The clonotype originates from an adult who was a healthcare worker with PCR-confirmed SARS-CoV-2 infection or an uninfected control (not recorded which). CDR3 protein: CASSFDRSFHTF. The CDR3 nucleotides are TGTGCCAGCAGTTTTGACAGGTCGTTTCACACCTTC.